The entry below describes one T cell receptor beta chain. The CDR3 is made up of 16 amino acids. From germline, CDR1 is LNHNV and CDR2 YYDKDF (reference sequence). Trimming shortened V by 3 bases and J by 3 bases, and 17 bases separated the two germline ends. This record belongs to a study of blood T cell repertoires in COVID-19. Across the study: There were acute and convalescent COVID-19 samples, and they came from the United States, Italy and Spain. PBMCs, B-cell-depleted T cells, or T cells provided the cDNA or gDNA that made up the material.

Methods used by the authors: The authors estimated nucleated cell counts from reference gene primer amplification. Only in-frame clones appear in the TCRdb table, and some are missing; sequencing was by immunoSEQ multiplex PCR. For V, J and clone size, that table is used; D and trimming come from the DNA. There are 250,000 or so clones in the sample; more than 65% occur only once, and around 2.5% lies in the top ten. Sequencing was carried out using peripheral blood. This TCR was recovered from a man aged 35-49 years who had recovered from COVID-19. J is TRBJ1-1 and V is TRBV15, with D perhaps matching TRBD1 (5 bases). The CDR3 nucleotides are TGTGCCACCAGCAGGGGGCGCAGGTTGAGCTACACTGAAGCTTTCTTT. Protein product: CATSRGRRLSYTEAFF.